A single sample is the source of the 17 T cell receptor beta chains below, sequenced in a study of T cell changes during pregnancy in multiple sclerosis. Sequencing used immunoSEQ multiplex PCR; TCRdb keeps in-frame clones, though not all of them. Found here are about 60,000 clones, 91% of them singletons; the top ten hold over 0.7%. The specimen was peripheral blood, collected before pregnancy. All receptors come from a female donor with multiple sclerosis, enrolled in a pregnancy study.

J is TRBJ1-4 and V is TRBV6-1, with D possibly TRBD1 on 5 matching bases. There are 14 residues in the CDR3. Trimming removed 1 base from V and 8 bases from J, with 11 bases in between. Germline-derived CDR1 and CDR2 are MNHNS and SASEGT. CDR3 sequence (DNA): TGTGCCAGCAGTGAAGTCGGCAGGGCGGAAAAACTGTTTTTT. Its protein product is CASSEVGRAEKLFF.

V usage is TRBV11-2 and J usage is TRBJ2-1; 9 bases agree with TRBD1. V lost 3 bases to trimming and J lost 12 bases; unmatched junction nucleotides: 9. The CDR3 extends over 14 amino acids. The germline CDR1 and CDR2 sequences are SGHAT and FQNNGV. CDR3 DNA: TGTGCCAGCAGCTTCGGGACAGGGAATTTTGGGCAGTTCTTC. Its protein is CASSFGTGNFGQFF.

The chain employs TRBV7-3 and TRBJ2-3; D uncertain. The germline V gene encodes CDR1 SGHTA and CDR2 FQGTGA. V lost 2 bases, J lost 6 bases, and 9 bases lay in between. The CDR3 contains 13 residues. The CDR3 loop reads CASSLQAQDTQYF. Written as DNA, the CDR3 is TGTGCCAGCAGCTTACAGGCCCAGGATACGCAGTATTTT.

CDR3 protein: CASSFGQGGSKNIQYF. In DNA form, the CDR3 reads TGCGCCAGCAGCTTCGGGCAGGGGGGATCCAAAAACATTCAGTACTTC. The rearrangement uses TRBV5-1 and TRBJ2-4; D possibly corresponds to TRBD1 (7 bases). The germline gives CDR1 SGHRS, CDR2 YFSETQ. Trimming removed 2 bases from V and 2 bases from J, with 14 bases in between. This CDR3 spans 16 amino acids. The whole variable domain, remainder taken from reference TRBV5-1 and TRBJ2-4, is KAGVTQTPRYLIKTRGQQVTLSCSPISGHRSVSWYQQTPGQGLQFLFEYFSETQRNKGNFPGRFSGRQFSNSRSEMNVSTLELGDSALYLCASSFGQGGSKNIQYFGAGTRLSVL.

This clone occurred once. This chain links TRBV27 with TRBJ2-3; possibly TRBD2 for D (6 bases). The CDR3 loop spans 14 amino acids. Trimming cost V 5 bases and J 5 bases, with 14 bases left between them. Germline CDR1 MNHEY, CDR2 SMNVEV (reference sequence). Written as DNA, the CDR3 is TGTGCCAGCAGTGGCGGGGCCGGAAGAGATACGCAGTATTTT. Its translation is CASSGGAGRDTQYF.

J is TRBJ1-1 and V is TRBV6-5, with a possible D match to TRBD1 (5 bases). V lost 5 bases and J 0 bases, leaving 13 bases between the germline ends. Germline V lookup: CDR1 MNHEY, CDR2 SVGAGI. The CDR3 has 15 amino acids. The CDR3 DNA reads TGTGCCAGCAGTCCCCGCAGACAGATGAACACTGAAGCTTTCTTT. Its protein product is CASSPRRQMNTEAFF.

The chain uses TRBV5-6 and TRBJ2-2; 10 nucleotides agree with TRBD1. CDR1 and CDR2 from the germline V gene are SGHDT and YYEEEE. The junction had 6 bases not matched to a gene; V was cut back by 3 bases and J by 4 bases. The CDR3 spans 16 residues. The CDR3 here is CASSYPGQGTTGELFF. DNA of the CDR3: TGTGCCAGCAGCTATCCGGGACAGGGGACCACCGGGGAGCTGTTTTTT.

The genes are TRBV4-1 and TRBJ2-2, with 8 nucleotides matching TRBD1. Trimming at V came to 2 bases and at J to 4 bases, leaving 3 bases not matched to a gene. This CDR3 spans 15 amino acids. Germline assignment: CDR1 MGHRA and CDR2 YSYEKL. The CDR3 DNA sequence: TGCGCCAGCAGCCAATACGACAGGGGCACCGGGGAGCTGTTTTTT. This translates into CASSQYDRGTGELFF.

The chain uses TRBV19 and TRBJ2-7; 7 bases are a match to TRBD1. With V trimmed by 3 bases and J by 3 bases, 2 bases remained unmatched. Germline V lookup: CDR1 LNHDA, CDR2 SQIVND (reference sequence). The CDR3 contains 13 residues. The CDR3 DNA is TGTGCCAGTAGTATTCAGGGGGACTACGAGCAGTACTTC. As protein: CASSIQGDYEQYF.

The chain carries TRBV7-8 and TRBJ1-1; perhaps TRBD1 as D (5 bases). Trimming took off 1 base at V and 1 base at J, with 7 bases between the two ends. Germline V CDR1 and CDR2: SGHVS, FQNEAQ. CDR3 length: 14 amino acids. CDR3 in DNA: TGTGCCAGCAGCTTAGTTGGACAGAACACTGAAGCTTTCTTT. Its protein product is CASSLVGQNTEAFF.

The chain uses TRBV5-5 and TRBJ1-3; D remains ambiguous. This CDR3 region has 17 residues. V lost 4 bases and J lost 2, with 19 bases in between. CDR1 and CDR2 (germline): SGHKS, YYEKEE (reference sequence). Here the CDR3 reads CASSPGVGKRAGNTIYF. DNA of the CDR3: TGTGCCAGCAGCCCTGGGGTAGGAAAGCGGGCTGGAAACACCATATATTTT.

The V and J genes are TRBV7-6 and TRBJ2-2; 7 bases map to TRBD1. Per germline, CDR1 SGHVS and CDR2 FNYEAQ. Trimming cost V 5 bases and J 0 bases; bases outside gene matches: 6. This CDR3 is built from 16 residues. The CDR3 loop is CASSTWTGPNTGELFF. For the CDR3, the DNA is TGTGCCAGCAGCACTTGGACAGGCCCGAACACCGGGGAGCTGTTTTTT.

The genes are TRBV6-6 and TRBJ1-2; D possibly corresponds to TRBD1 (5 bases). CDR3 size: 12 residues. The germline gives CDR1 MNHNY, CDR2 SVGAGI (reference sequence). The V end was cut by 2 bases, the J end by 7 bases, with 8 bases between. The CDR3 sequence: CASSYGQGGYTF. DNA for the CDR3: TGTGCCAGCAGTTACGGACAAGGTGGCTACACCTTC.

The chain uses TRBV19 and TRBJ1-2; D may be TRBD1 (5 bases). This CDR3 has 12 residues. Germline CDR1 and CDR2: LNHDA and SQIVND (reference sequence). The V and J ends lost 8 bases and 5 bases respectively, with 12 bases between them. DNA for the CDR3: TGTGCCAGTGGACAAGTGCAATATGGCTACACCTTC. It translates to CASGQVQYGYTF.

This sequence joins TRBV28 and TRBJ2-3; 13 bases align to TRBD2. The CDR3 is 12 amino acids. V gave up 6 bases and J gave up 14 bases; unmatched junction bases: 5. Germline-derived CDR1 and CDR2 are MDHEN and SYDVKM. CDR3 nucleotide sequence: TGTGCCAGCAGCCGACTAGCGGGGGGTCGGTATTTT. Translated, it gives CASSRLAGGRYF.

The chain combines TRBV15 with TRBJ2-2, with D possibly matching TRBD2 (5 bases). V lost 8 bases, J lost 1 base, and 8 bases lay in between. Germline loops: CDR1 LNHNV, CDR2 YYDKDF (reference sequence). CDR3 length: 13 residues. Here the CDR3 DNA reads TGTGCCACCCGGGCGGGGAACACCGGGGAGCTGTTTTTT. Its protein product is CATRAGNTGELFF. The variable domain in full, completed from reference TRBV15 and TRBJ2-2, reads DAMVIQNPRYQVTQFGKPVTLSCSQTLNHNVMYWYQQKSSQAPKLLFHYYDKDFNNEADTPDNFQSRRPNTSFCFLDIRSPGLGDTAMYLCATRAGNTGELFFGEGSRLTVL.

In its sample, this clone was seen once. The chain carries TRBV19 and TRBJ1-6, with 7 bases lining up with TRBD1. V dropped 4 bases and J dropped 6; count of bases not matched to a gene: 3. The length of the CDR3 is 14 residues. Germline assignment: CDR1 LNHDA and CDR2 SQIVND (reference sequence). CDR3 sequence reads: CASSNRDSNSPLHF. The CDR3 DNA reads as TGTGCCAGTAGTAACCGGGACAGTAATTCACCCCTCCACTTT.